This T cell receptor (beta chain) was found in a study of graft-versus-host responses after intestinal transplantation listed by TCRdb under 2021. In the study overall: Multivisceral, liver-intestinal, or isolated intestinal transplants were received by the recipients. The cohort enrolled approximately 24 intestinal transplant recipients including one retransplant, and a few patients lacking pretransplant specimens were excluded. Donor T cell macrochimerism was defined as a peak of at least 4% donor T cells among recipient peripheral blood mononuclear cells. Every recipient was given anti-thymocyte globulin induction, followed by 2 to 3 years of maintenance tacrolimus and steroids. Samples from a few later patients were sequenced in-house on an Illumina MiSeq with MiXCR processing rather than by the commercial service. After intestinal transplantation, graft-versus-host and host-versus-graft alloreactive T cell clones were followed in the graft, circulation and bone marrow using bulk TCR-beta CDR3 sequencing. Alloreactive clones were identified by sequencing pre-transplant mixed lymphocyte reaction products and comparing these products with unstimulated pre-transplant donor and recipient T cells.

Beyond this particular receptor, the publication reports: Early after transplant, peak levels of circulating GvH clones were found to be associated with declines in HvG clones. High GvH to HvG T cell clonal ratios were observed in the allografts of patients with donor T cell macrochimerism. GvH clones were found in recipient bone marrow, and some of the GvH clones appeared earlier in ileal mucosa or blood, which is consistent with an intestinal mucosal origin. The conclusions were limited by the relatively low number and heterogeneity of the intestinal transplant patients.

The germline V and J ends show losses of 2 bases and 10 bases respectively, and no gene match explains 6 bases of the junction. CDR1 and CDR2 (MNHEY, SVGAGI) derive from the germline V gene. From the cysteine through the phenylalanine, the CDR3 covers 14 amino acids. Just CDR3 DNA is preserved here, 42 bases in frame from base 1. A remark on this clone: The target of this receptor is not known. The sample holds no much larger clone one base away, and base qualities are not on file.

In light of the paper, this sample's time point label describes: cells obtained before transplantation from donor or recipient. CD3+CD4+ and CD3+CD8+ populations were FACS-sorted from unstimulated pre-transplant donor and recipient cells taken from spleen or lymph nodes. The method behind the library was the immunoSEQ multiplex PCR assay. For most patients, genomic DNA was isolated with the Qiagen DNeasy Blood and Tissue Kit and shipped frozen to Adaptive Biotechnologies for TCR sequencing. High-throughput TCR-beta CDR3 sequencing of genomic DNA from most patients was performed by Adaptive Biotechnologies. Concerning the study's data processing: Adaptive's ImmunoSEQ software supplied the TCR sequencing data for approximately 18 patients, while MiXCR and VDJtools were used to process a few other patients. To correct CD4 versus CD8 sorting errors, any sequence found in both subsets at a frequency ratio below 5:1 was removed. CDR3 nucleotide sequences shared between donor and recipient were removed because their origin could not be assigned. To count as alloreactive, a clone needed at least 2-fold expansion over unstimulated cells and a minimum CFSE-low frequency of 0.002% (template counts) or 0.001% (read counts). Clones detected in sequenced pre-transplant spleen, lymph node, or MLR CFSE-low populations of the donor or recipient were defined as mappable. The cumulative frequency of alloreactive clones was calculated as a percentage of all sequences, weighted by copy number. The table comes from immuneACCESS by way of TCRdb, which keeps in-frame sequences with V and J called. Part of the clones is missing from these tables; in studies checked, under half for an unresolved V gene and the rest for unknown reasons. V and J calls and clone size follow that table, whereas D and trimming were derived from the DNA. The table for this sample lists tens of thousands of clones; around 89% of them were counted only once. The top ten constitute roughly 0.62% of the sample.

The sample consisted of unstimulated CD4+ T cells sorted from spleen or lymph node cells, taken before transplant. The rearranged chain carries TRBV6-5 and TRBJ2-1; TRBD1 agrees with 9 junctional bases. The receptor's source is a human donor who was the organ donor for an intestinal transplant. The CDR3 protein is CASSYGDRVGEQFF. The DNA sequence reads TGTGCCAGCAGTTACGGGGACAGGGTAGGCGAGCAGTTCTTC.